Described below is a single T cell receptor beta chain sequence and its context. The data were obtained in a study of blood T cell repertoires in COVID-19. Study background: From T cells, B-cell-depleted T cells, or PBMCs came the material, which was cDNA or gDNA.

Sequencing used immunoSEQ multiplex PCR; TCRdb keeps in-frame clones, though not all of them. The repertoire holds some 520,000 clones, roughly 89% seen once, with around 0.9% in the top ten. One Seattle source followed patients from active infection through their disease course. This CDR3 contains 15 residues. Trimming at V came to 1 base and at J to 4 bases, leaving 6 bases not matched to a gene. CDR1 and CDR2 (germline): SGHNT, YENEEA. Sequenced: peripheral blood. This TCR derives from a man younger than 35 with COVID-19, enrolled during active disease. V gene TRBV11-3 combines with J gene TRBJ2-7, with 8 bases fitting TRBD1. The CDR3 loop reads CASSLAQGVRYEQYF. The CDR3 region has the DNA TGTGCCAGCAGCTTAGCACAGGGGGTTCGGTACGAGCAGTACTTC. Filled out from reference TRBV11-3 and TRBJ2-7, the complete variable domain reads EAGVVQSPRYKIIEKKQPVAFWCNPISGHNTLYWYLQNLGQGPELLIRYENEEAVDDSQLPKDRFSAERLKGVDSTLKIQPAELGDSAVYLCASSLAQGVRYEQYFGPGTRLTVT.